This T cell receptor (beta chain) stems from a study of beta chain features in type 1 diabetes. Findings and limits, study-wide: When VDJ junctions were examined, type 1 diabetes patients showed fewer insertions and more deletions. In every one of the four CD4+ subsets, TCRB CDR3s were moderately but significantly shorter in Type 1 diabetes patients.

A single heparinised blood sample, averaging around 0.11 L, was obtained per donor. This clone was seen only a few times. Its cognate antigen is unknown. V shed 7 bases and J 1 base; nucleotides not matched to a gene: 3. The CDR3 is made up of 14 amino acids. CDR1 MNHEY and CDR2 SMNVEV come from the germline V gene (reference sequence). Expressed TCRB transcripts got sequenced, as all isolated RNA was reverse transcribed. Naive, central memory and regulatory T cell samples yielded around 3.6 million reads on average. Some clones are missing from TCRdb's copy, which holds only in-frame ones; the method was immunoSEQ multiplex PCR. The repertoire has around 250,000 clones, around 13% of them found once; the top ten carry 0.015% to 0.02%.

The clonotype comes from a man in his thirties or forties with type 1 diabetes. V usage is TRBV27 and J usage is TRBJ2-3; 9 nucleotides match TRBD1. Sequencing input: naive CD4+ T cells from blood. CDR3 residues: CASMRTGGTDTQYF. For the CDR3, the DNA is TGTGCCAGCATGCGGACAGGGGGCACAGATACGCAGTATTTT.